A single TCR beta chain is shown here with its context. Its specificity is unknown. Germline CDR1 and CDR2: SGHRS and YFSETQ. V was pared by 3 bases and J by 14 bases, with 24 bases of the junction left unmatched. The CDR3 covers 17 residues. Study findings and constraints: Larger-cohort validation covered only one TCR beta V-J rearrangement. Tumor memory CD4+ T cell TCR gene usage was found to cluster with blood and lymph node memory CD4+ cells and with lymph node naive CD4+ cells. Tumor Tregs overlapped most with tumor, then blood, naive CD4+ cells.

TCRdb recomputed calls from the 5' RACE reads with MiXCR, one row per CDR3 protein. The sample contains about 6,400 distinct CDR3 sequences, 55% to 60% of which appear only once. J is TRBJ1-2 and V is TRBV5-1; 8 positions match TRBD1. Material: tumor-infiltrating memory CD4+ T cells sorted from the breast tumor. Subset given: memory CD4+ T cells, CD4+CD45RO+CD25-. The receptor comes from a female donor with breast cancer. The CDR3 DNA sequence: TGCGCCAGCAGCTCGTCGACAGGGGACACCTTATCCCTCCCGAAGACCTTC. The encoded protein is CASSSSTGDTLSLPKTF.